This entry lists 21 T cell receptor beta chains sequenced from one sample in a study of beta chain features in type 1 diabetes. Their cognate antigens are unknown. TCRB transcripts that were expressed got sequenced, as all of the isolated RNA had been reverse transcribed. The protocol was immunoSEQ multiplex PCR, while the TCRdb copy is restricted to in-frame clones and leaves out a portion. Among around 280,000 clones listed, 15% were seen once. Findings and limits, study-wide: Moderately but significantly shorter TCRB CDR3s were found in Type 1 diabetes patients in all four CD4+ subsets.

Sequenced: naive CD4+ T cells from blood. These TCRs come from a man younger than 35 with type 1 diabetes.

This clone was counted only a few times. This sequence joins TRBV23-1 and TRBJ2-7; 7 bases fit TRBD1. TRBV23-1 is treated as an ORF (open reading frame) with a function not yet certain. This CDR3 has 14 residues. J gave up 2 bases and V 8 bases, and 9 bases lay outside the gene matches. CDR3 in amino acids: CASLRTGGPYEQYF. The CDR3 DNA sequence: TGCGCCAGCCTGCGGACAGGAGGTCCCTACGAGCAGTACTTC.

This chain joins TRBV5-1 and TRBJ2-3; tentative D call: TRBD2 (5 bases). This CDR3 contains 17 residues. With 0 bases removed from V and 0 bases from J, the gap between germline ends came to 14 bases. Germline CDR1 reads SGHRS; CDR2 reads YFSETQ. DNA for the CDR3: TGCGCCAGCAGCTTGGAACCGGGGTACAGTAGCACAGATACGCAGTATTTT. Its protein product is CASSLEPGYSSTDTQYF.

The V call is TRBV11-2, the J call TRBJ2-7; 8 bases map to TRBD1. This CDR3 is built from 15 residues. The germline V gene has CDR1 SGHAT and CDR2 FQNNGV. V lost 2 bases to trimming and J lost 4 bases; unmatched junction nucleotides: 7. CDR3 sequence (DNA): TGTGCCAGCAGCTTACTGACAGGGGCAGGGTACGAGCAGTACTTC. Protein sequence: CASSLLTGAGYEQYF.

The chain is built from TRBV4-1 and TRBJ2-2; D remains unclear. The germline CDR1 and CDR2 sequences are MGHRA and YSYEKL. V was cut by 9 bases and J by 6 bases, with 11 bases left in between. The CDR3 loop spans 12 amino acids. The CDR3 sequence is CASNSPPGELFF. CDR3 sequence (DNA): TGCGCCAGTAACAGTCCCCCCGGGGAGCTGTTTTTT.

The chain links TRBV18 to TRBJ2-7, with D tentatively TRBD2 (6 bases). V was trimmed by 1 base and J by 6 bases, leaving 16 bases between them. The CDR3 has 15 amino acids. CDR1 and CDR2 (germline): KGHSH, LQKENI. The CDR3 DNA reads TGTGCCAGCTCACCACTGGGGAGGCAGTGGGGCGAGCAGTACTTC. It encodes CASSPLGRQWGEQYF.

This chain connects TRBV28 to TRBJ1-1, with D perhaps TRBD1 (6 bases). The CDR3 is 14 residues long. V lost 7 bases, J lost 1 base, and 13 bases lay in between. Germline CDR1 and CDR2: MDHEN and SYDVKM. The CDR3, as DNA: TGTGCCAGCATTCCCGGACAGCGGAACACTGAAGCTTTCTTT. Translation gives CASIPGQRNTEAFF.

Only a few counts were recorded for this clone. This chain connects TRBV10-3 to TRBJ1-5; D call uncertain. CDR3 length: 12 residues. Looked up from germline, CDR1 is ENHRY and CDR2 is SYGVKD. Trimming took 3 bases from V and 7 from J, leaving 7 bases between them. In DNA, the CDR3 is TGTGCCATCAGTGACGACTGGCAGCCCCAGCATTTT. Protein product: CAISDDWQPQHF.

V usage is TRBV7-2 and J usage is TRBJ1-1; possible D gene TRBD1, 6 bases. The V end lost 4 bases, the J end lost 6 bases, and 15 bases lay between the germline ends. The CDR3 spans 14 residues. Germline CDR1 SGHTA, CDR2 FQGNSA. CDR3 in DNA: TGTGCCAGCAGCTCGACGGGGGGCAGGCCTGAAGCTTTCTTT. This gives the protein CASSSTGGRPEAFF.

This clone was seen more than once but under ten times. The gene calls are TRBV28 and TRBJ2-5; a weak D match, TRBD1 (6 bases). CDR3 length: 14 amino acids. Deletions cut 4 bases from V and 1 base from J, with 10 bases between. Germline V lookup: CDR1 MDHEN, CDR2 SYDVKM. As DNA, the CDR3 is TGTGCCAGCAGTTCGACAGGTTTCCAAGAGACCCAGTACTTC. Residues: CASSSTGFQETQYF. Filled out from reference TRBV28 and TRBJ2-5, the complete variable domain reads DVKVTQSSRYLVKRTGEKVFLECVQDMDHENMFWYRQDPGLGLRLIYFSYDVKMKEKGDIPEGYSVSREKKERFSLILESASTNQTSMYLCASSSTGFQETQYFGPGTRLLVL.

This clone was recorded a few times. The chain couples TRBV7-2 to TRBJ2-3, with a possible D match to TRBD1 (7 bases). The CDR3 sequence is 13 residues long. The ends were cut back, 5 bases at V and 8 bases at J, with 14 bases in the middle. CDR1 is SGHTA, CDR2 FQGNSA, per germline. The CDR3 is CASSRRQGGTQYF. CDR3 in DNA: TGTGCCAGCAGCAGAAGACAGGGAGGTACGCAGTATTTT.

The CDR3: CASSPTGTNYGYTF. CDR3 in DNA: TGCGCCAGCAGCCCCACAGGCACTAACTATGGCTACACCTTC. The chain uses TRBV4-3 and TRBJ1-2; the D gene is possibly TRBD1 (5 bases). The V end lost 4 bases, the J end lost 0 bases, and 9 bases lay between the germline ends. The CDR3 has 14 residues. Germline CDR1 LGHNA, CDR2 YSLEER.

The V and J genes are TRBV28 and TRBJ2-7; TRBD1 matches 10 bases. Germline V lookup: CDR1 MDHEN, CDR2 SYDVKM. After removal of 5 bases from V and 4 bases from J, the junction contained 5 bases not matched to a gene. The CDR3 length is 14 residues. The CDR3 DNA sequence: TGTGCCAGCAGTACCGGACAGGGGGGTTACGAGCAGTACTTC. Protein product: CASSTGQGGYEQYF.

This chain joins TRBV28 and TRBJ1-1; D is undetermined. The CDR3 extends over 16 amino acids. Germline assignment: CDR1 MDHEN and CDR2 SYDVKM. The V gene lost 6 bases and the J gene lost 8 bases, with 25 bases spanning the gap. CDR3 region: CASRQGSAGSQREAFF. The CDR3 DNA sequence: TGTGCCAGCAGACAAGGCTCCGCCGGGAGTCAACGGGAAGCTTTCTTT. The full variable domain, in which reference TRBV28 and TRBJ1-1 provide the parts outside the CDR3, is DVKVTQSSRYLVKRTGEKVFLECVQDMDHENMFWYRQDPGLGLRLIYFSYDVKMKEKGDIPEGYSVSREKKERFSLILESASTNQTSMYLCASRQGSAGSQREAFFGQGTRLTVV.

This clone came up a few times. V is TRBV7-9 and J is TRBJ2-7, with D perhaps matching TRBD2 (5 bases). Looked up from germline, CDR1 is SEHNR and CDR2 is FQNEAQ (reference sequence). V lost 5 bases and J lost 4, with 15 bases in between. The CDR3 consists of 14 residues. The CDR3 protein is CASSEARDRYEQYF. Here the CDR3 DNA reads TGTGCCAGCAGCGAAGCGAGGGATAGGTACGAGCAGTACTTC.

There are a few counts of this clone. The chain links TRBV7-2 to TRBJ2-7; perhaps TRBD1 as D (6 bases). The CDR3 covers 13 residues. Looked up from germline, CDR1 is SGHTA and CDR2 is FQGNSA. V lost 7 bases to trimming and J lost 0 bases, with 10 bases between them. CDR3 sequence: CASTKGVSYEQYF. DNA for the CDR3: TGTGCCAGCACCAAGGGGGTCTCCTACGAGCAGTACTTC.

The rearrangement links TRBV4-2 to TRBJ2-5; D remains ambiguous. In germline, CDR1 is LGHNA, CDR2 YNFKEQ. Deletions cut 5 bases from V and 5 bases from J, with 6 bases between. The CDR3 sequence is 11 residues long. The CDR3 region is CASSASETQYF. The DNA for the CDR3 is TGTGCCAGCAGCGCTAGTGAGACCCAGTACTTC.

This CDR3 reads CATSRDPTGNTGELFF. The CDR3 DNA reads TGTGCCACCAGCAGAGACCCGACAGGAAACACCGGGGAGCTGTTTTTT. The V call is TRBV15, the J call TRBJ2-2; possibly TRBD1 for D (6 bases). This CDR3 comprises 16 residues. The ends were cut back, 0 bases at V and 2 bases at J, with 10 bases in the middle. CDR1 and CDR2 (germline): LNHNV, YYDKDF (reference sequence).

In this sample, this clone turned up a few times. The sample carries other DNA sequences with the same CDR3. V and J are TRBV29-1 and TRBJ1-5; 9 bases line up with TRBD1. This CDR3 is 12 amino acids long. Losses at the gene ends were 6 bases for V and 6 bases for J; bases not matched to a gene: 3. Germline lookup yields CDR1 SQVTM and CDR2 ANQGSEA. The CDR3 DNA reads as TGCAGCGTGGGACAGGGCACTCAGCCCCAGCATTTT. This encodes CSVGQGTQPQHF.

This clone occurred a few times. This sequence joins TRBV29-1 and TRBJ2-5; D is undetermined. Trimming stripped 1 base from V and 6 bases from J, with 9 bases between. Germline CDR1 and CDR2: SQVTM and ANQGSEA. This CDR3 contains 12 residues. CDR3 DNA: TGCAGCGTTGAAGCCCTCGTTCAGACCCAGTACTTC. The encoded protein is CSVEALVQTQYF.

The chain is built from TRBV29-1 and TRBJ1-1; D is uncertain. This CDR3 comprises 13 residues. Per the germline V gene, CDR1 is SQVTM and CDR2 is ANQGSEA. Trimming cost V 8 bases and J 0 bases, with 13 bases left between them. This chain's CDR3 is CSSSGRLNTEAFF. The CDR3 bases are TGCAGCTCGTCGGGTCGCTTGAACACTGAAGCTTTCTTT.

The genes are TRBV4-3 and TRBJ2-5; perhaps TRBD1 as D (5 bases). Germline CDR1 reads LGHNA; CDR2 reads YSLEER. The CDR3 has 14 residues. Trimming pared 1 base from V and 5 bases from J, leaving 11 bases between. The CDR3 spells CASSQVSGWETQYF. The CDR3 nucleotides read TGCGCCAGCAGCCAAGTCTCAGGGTGGGAGACCCAGTACTTC.